What follows describes a single T cell receptor beta chain. Its antigen is not identified. These data belong to a study of cytomegalovirus exposure and HLA in healthy donors. Regarding the study as a whole: Per a later analysis, about 17,000 TCR beta sequences showed association with HLA alleles at 0.05 false discovery rate. For most TCR beta V segments, an earlier analysis put the productive rate at about 90% or about 30% of the time.

PCR employed 60 Vbeta and 13 Jbeta primers. As originally analysed: The count from a later analysis was about 80 million unique TCR beta chains, 9.5 million to 13 million of them shared. Generated by immunoSEQ multiplex PCR, the TCRdb table keeps only in-frame clones and is missing some. V, J and clone size derive from that table, while D and trimming were established from the DNA sequence. The table lists 130,000 to 150,000 clones, 65% to 85% of them singletons, with around 4.5% in the top ten. The junction had 6 bases not matched to a gene; V was cut back by 5 bases and J by 0 bases. Germline CDR1 and CDR2: SGHTA and FQGNSA. The CDR3 totals 16 residues.

The chain has TRBV7-2 and TRBJ1-4, with 7 nucleotides matching TRBD1. Sequencing was done on a sample of PBMCs. This clonotype was obtained from a woman between 35 and 50 years old in good health and CMV-seropositive. CDR3 in amino acids: CASSLDRASTNEKLFF. CDR3 nucleotide sequence: TGTGCCAGCAGCCTCGACAGGGCCTCAACTAATGAAAAACTGTTTTTT.